This T cell receptor beta chain was observed in a study of blood T cells in healthy people across ages. The CDR3 contains 17 residues. Germline V CDR1 and CDR2: SGHDN, FVKESK. Deletions cut 3 bases from V and 5 bases from J, with 22 bases between. Primed by a sample-barcoded 5' primer and a J-beta primer mix, a second PCR proceeded for about 7 to 11 cycles. TCRdb ran MiXCR on the 5' RACE reads and lists one entry per CDR3 protein. The data show 1.5 million to 2 million distinct CDR3 sequences, about 50% seen once. Sequencing was done on a sample of blood. The J gene is TRBJ2-5, the V gene TRBV14, with D possibly being TRBD1 or TRBD2 (5 bases each). The TCR was taken from a woman between 40 and 50 years old in good health. The CDR3 protein is CASSQGIRQLGTETQYF. In DNA form, the CDR3 reads TGTGCCAGCAGCCAGGGGATTCGACAGCTCGGGACGGAGACCCAGTACTTC.